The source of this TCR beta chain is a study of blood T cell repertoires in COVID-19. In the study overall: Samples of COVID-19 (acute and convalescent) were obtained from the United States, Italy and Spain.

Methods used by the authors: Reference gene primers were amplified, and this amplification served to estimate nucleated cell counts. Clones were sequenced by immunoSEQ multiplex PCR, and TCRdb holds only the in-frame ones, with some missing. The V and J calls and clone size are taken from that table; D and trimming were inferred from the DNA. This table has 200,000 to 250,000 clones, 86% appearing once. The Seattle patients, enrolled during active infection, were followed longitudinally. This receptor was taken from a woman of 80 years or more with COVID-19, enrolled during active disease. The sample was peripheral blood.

The CDR3 coding sequence is TGTGCCAGCAGCAGTGGAGGAGGACAGGGCCCGGATACGCAGTATTTT. Translation gives CASSSGGGQGPDTQYF. This rearrangement joins TRBV5-4 to TRBJ2-3; 8 positions agree with TRBD1. This CDR3 contains 16 residues. Trimming cost V 4 bases and J 6 bases; bases outside gene matches: 13. From germline, CDR1 is SGHNT and CDR2 YYREEE (reference sequence).